This T cell receptor (beta chain) was found in a study of T-cell memory formation after mild COVID-19. Study-level information: Clusters were largely donor specific. Findings of the study overall: A second wave of clones peaked on day 37, and their SARS-CoV-2 specificity went unconfirmed. Memory from before infection featured some responding clones, which suggests cross-reactive memory joined.

TCRdb itself ran the 5' RACE reads through MiXCR, one entry per CDR3 protein. The sample has 470,000 or so distinct CDR3 sequences, over 15% seen once; the top ten hold roughly 21%. The length of the CDR3 is 15 residues. Trimming left V 2 bases short and J 3 bases short, with 11 bases between. Germline V CDR1 and CDR2: LGHNA, YSLEER. There are a few counts of this clonotype. Its antigen is as yet unknown. The V call is TRBV4-3, the J call TRBJ2-1, with D possibly TRBD2 on 7 matching bases. The clonotype was recovered from a man younger than 35 who had mild COVID-19 (a few samples of this study predate the infection). Cell type and time point are not known. Sequenced sample: PBMCs or a T cell subset sorted from them (not recorded which). CDR3 in DNA: TGCGCCAGCAGCCAAAGGCGGGGGCTCTACAATGAGCAGTTCTTC. It yields the protein CASSQRRGLYNEQFF.